Following are 17 T cell receptor beta chains from one sample sequenced in a study of T cell repertoires in cytomegalovirus infection. TCRdb independently ran MiXCR on the reads; one entry per CDR3 protein. The table includes about 57,000 distinct CDR3 sequences, 20% detected once. For these TCRs, the target antigens are not known. This specimen was CD8+ T cells from cultured PBMCs, taken from culture after CMV antigen stimulation. These receptors were collected from a human donor in good health (CMV status not recorded). Some clones in this sample may be carry-over from other donors' samples.

CDR3 protein: CATSRAGASYNEQFF. CDR3 bases: TGTGCCACCAGTCGAGCGGGGGCCTCCTACAATGAGCAGTTCTTC. The chain combines TRBV24-1 with TRBJ2-1; TRBD2 matches 8 bases. Trimming removed 6 bases from V and 0 bases from J; junction bases left unmatched: 3. This CDR3 region has 15 residues. From germline, CDR1 is KGHDR and CDR2 SFDVKD.

This clonotype has just a few counts. This sequence joins TRBV11-2 and TRBJ1-6; perhaps TRBD1 as D (6 bases). V gave up 3 bases and J gave up 6 bases, with 12 bases separating them. The CDR3 is 15 residues long. Germline V lookup: CDR1 SGHAT, CDR2 FQNNGV. The CDR3 coding sequence is TGTGCCAGCAGCTTGGGGGCCCTATTTAATTCACCCCTCCACTTT. Translation gives CASSLGALFNSPLHF. Full variable domain (rest looked up from reference TRBV11-2 and TRBJ1-6): EAGVAQSPRYKIIEKRQSVAFWCNPISGHATLYWYQQILGQGPKLLIQFQNNGVVDDSQLPKDRFSAERLKGVDSTLKIQPAKLEDSAVYLCASSLGALFNSPLHFGNGTRLTVT.

This clonotype occurred a few times. The rearrangement joins TRBV27 to TRBJ1-1; D not resolved. The CDR3 extends over 14 amino acids. Per germline, CDR1 MNHEY and CDR2 SMNVEV (reference sequence). The V end lost 6 bases, the J end lost 1 base, and 12 bases lay between the germline ends. CDR3 sequence (DNA): TGTGCCAGCAGCCGCGCCTCAGGGAACACTGAAGCTTTCTTT. It is translated as CASSRASGNTEAFF.

The chain employs TRBV12-3 or TRBV12-4 and TRBJ1-5; no firm D call. CDR3 length: 14 amino acids. Between the trimmed V and J ends, which lost 3 bases and 3 bases, there was a span of 9 bases. The CDR3 DNA reads TGTGCCAGCAGTTTTAAGGGCTACAATCAGCCCCAGCATTTT. This gives the protein CASSFKGYNQPQHF.

The genes are TRBV7-8 and TRBJ1-1; D gene ambiguous. Looked up from germline, CDR1 is SGHVS and CDR2 is FQNEAQ. This CDR3 comprises 15 residues. V lost 1 base and J lost 0, with 9 bases in between. CDR3 amino acids: CASSLDVNVNTEAFF. CDR3 DNA: TGTGCCAGCAGCTTAGACGTCAACGTGAACACTGAAGCTTTCTTT.

The chain recombines TRBV7-6 with TRBJ2-3; D possibly matches TRBD1 or TRBD2 (6 bases each). The CDR3 runs 17 residues. Trimming took 4 bases from V and 6 from J, leaving 23 bases between them. CDR1 and CDR2 (germline): SGHVS, FNYEAQ. The CDR3, as DNA: TGTGCCAGCAGCTCAAGCGAGGGGGACTCCACGTGGGATACGCAGTATTTT. Amino acid sequence: CASSSSEGDSTWDTQYF. Filled out from reference TRBV7-6 and TRBJ2-3, the complete variable domain reads GAGVSQSPRYKVTKRGQDVALRCDPISGHVSLYWYRQALGQGPEFLTYFNYEAQQDKSGLPNDRFSAERPEGSISTLTIQRTEQRDSAMYRCASSSSEGDSTWDTQYFGPGTRLTVL.

This chain uses TRBV29-1 with TRBJ2-2; possible D gene TRBD1, 6 bases. This CDR3 comprises 15 residues. V was cut by 3 bases and J by 5 bases, with 16 bases left in between. The germline gives CDR1 SQVTM, CDR2 ANQGSEA. The CDR3 DNA reads TGCAGCGTTGATCTGGCCGGCCAGGGGACCGGGGAGCTGTTTTTT. Its translation: CSVDLAGQGTGELFF.

The chain links TRBV10-3 to TRBJ2-2, with D hard to call. The ends were cut back, 0 bases at V and 2 bases at J, with 7 bases in the middle. This CDR3 is built from 15 residues. The germline CDR1 and CDR2 sequences are ENHRY and SYGVKD. The CDR3 is CAISESSTNTGELFF. The CDR3 DNA reads as TGTGCCATCAGTGAGTCGTCCACTAACACCGGGGAGCTGTTTTTT.

As DNA, the CDR3 is TGTGCCAGCAGATCGTTCGGGGGTGGGACAGATACGCAGTATTTT. As protein: CASRSFGGGTDTQYF. V and J are TRBV7-9 and TRBJ2-3, with D perhaps TRBD2 (6 bases). Germline lookup yields CDR1 SEHNR and CDR2 FQNEAQ (reference sequence). V was clipped by 6 bases and J by 3 bases, with 16 bases between them. CDR3 length: 15 amino acids.

This clonotype was picked up a small number of times. V gene TRBV7-2 combines with J gene TRBJ2-1; D possibly corresponds to TRBD2 (6 bases). Deletions cut 5 bases from V and 0 bases from J, with 14 bases between. This CDR3 is built from 16 residues. Germline V CDR1 and CDR2: SGHTA, FQGNSA. The CDR3: CASSALALSSYNEQFF. The DNA of the CDR3 is TGTGCCAGCAGCGCCCTAGCGCTGAGCTCCTACAATGAGCAGTTCTTC.

This clonotype was counted only a few times. The chain couples TRBV27 to TRBJ1-2; D might be TRBD1 (5 bases). This CDR3 is 13 amino acids long. Trimming took off 5 bases at V and 10 bases at J, with 17 bases between the two ends. Germline V CDR1 and CDR2: MNHEY, SMNVEV (reference sequence). CDR3 DNA: TGTGCCAGCAGTCCCGCAGGGACGTTGTTCTACACCTTC. This encodes CASSPAGTLFYTF.

V usage is TRBV6-1 and J usage is TRBJ2-5; no clear D gene. The CDR3 is 15 amino acids. Trimming took 2 bases from V and 0 from J, leaving 10 bases between them. Germline CDR1 is MNHNS and CDR2 is SASEGT. CDR3: CASSEIAPYQETQYF. Here the CDR3 DNA reads TGTGCCAGCAGTGAAATCGCACCTTACCAAGAGACCCAGTACTTC.

This clonotype was observed a handful of times. The rearrangement uses TRBV12-3 or TRBV12-4 and TRBJ2-3; TRBD2 agrees at 11 bases. CDR3 size: 14 residues. The V and J ends lost 4 bases and 6 bases, in that order; junction bases with no gene match: 3. The CDR3 sequence: CASSSLAGDDTQYF. CDR3 DNA: TGTGCCAGCAGTTCACTAGCGGGGGACGATACGCAGTATTTT.

A remark on this clonotype: This may stem from a read error, because a much larger clone lies one nucleotide away. V gene TRBV6-2 or TRBV6-3 combines with J gene TRBJ1-1; TRBD1 aligns across 7 bases. Per germline, CDR1 MNHEY and CDR2 SVGEGT. CDR3 size: 17 residues. The CDR3 bases are TGTGCCAGCAGTCAATACGGACTCGGGACAGCGAACATTGAAGCTTTCTTT. Translating gives CASSQYGLGTANIEAFF.

This clonotype has more than one count but fewer than ten. This chain links TRBV7-9 with TRBJ2-7; 7 nucleotides align to TRBD1. Germline CDR1 reads SEHNR; CDR2 reads FQNEAQ (reference sequence). The length of the CDR3 is 14 residues. V trimming: 4 bases; J trimming: 3 bases; junction bases outside the gene matches: 6. CDR3 nucleotides: TGTGCCAGCAGCTCGCCCGACAGGGTCTACGAGCAGTACTTC. Its translation is CASSSPDRVYEQYF.

The chain couples TRBV6-5 to TRBJ1-4; the D is unclear. Germline lookup yields CDR1 MNHEY and CDR2 SVGAGI. Trimming took off 2 bases at V and 6 bases at J, with 10 bases between the two ends. CDR3 size: 14 residues. The CDR3 nucleotides are TGTGCCAGCAGTTACAGGGAAATGGATGAAAAACTGTTTTTT. Translating it yields CASSYREMDEKLFF.

V usage is TRBV6-2 or TRBV6-3 and J usage is TRBJ2-1, with TRBD1 identical over 9 bases. Per the germline V gene, CDR1 is MNHEY and CDR2 is SVGEGT. The CDR3 runs 16 residues. J was trimmed by 8 bases and V by 3 bases; bases with no gene match: 11. CDR3 in DNA: TGTGCCAGCAGTTATCCGGGACAGGGACGGACAGATGAGCAGTTCTTC. As protein: CASSYPGQGRTDEQFF.